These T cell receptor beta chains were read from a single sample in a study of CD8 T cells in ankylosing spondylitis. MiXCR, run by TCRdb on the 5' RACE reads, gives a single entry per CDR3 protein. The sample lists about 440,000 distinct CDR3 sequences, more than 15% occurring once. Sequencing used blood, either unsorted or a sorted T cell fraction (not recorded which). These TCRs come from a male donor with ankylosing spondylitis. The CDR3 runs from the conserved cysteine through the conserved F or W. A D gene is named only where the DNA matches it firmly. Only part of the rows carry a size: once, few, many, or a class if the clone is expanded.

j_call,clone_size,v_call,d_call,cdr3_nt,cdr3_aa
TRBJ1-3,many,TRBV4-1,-,TGCGCCAGCAGCCAAGCCAGGGCCGGGAGCTCTGGAAACACCATATATTTT,CASSQARAGSSGNTIYF
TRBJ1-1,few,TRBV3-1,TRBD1,TGTGCCAGCAGCCGTGGGACAGGGAGCACTGAAGCTTTCTTT,CASSRGTGSTEAFF
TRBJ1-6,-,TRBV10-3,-,TGTGCCATCAGTGATGGGCGGGTCAATTCACCCCTCCACTTT,CAISDGRVNSPLHF
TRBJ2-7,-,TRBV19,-,TGTGCCAGTAGTATTGGGACTGCCAGGACCTACGAGCAGTACTTC,CASSIGTARTYEQYF
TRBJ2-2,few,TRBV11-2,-,TGTGCCAGCAGATTAAGCGGAGTGAACACCGGGGAGCTGTTTTTT,CASRLSGVNTGELFF
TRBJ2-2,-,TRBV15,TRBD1,TGTGCCACCAGCAGAGGATCCGGACAGGGTTTTACCGGGGAGCTGTTTTTT,CATSRGSGQGFTGELFF
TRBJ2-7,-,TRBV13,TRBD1,TGTGCCAGCAGCCTGGGACAGAGGACCTACGAGCAGTACTTC,CASSLGQRTYEQYF
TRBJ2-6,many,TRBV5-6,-,TGTGCCAGCAGCTTTTGGGGACGGAGGGGCTCTGGGGCCAACGTCCTGACTTTC,CASSFWGRRGSGANVLTF
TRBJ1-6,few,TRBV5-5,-,TGTGCCAGCAGCTTGAGCCCGCCACCCCTCCACTTT,CASSLSPPPLHF
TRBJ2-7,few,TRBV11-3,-,TGTGCCAGCGGGGAGCAGGGCCAAAAAACCTACGAGCAGTACTTC,CASGEQGQKTYEQYF
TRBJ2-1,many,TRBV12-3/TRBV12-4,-,TGTGCCAGCAGTCCCTTAGTGAGAGAGCAGTTCTTC,CASSPLVREQFF
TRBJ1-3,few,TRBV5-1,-,TGCGCCAGCAGCTTGCCGGACAGCGGAAACACCATATATTTT,CASSLPDSGNTIYF
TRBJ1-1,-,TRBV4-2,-,TGTGCCAGCAGCCAAGCGCCGGGGGCGCACACTGAAGCTTTCTTT,CASSQAPGAHTEAFF
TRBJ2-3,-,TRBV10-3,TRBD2,TGTGCCATCAACCAACTAGCGGGGGGGCAAGATACGCAGTATTTT,CAINQLAGGQDTQYF
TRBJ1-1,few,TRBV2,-,TGTGCCAGCAGTGGGGACACGGACACTGAAGCTTTCTTT,CASSGDTDTEAFF
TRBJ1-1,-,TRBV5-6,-,TGTGCCAGCAGCTACGCATGGCCTTCGGGAGCTTTCTTT,CASSYAWPSGAFF
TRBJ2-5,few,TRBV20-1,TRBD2,TGCAGTGCTAGAGAGGGTAGCGGGGGGTCTGAGACCCAGTACTTC,CSAREGSGGSETQYF
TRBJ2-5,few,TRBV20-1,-,TGCAGTGCCGTAGGGGAGGTAGAGACCCAGTACTTC,CSAVGEVETQYF
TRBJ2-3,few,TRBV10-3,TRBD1,TGTGCCATCGCAGACAGGGGGTGGTCAGATACGCAGTATTTT,CAIADRGWSDTQYF
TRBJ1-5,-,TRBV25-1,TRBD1,TGTGCCAGATTTGACAGGGGCAATCAGCCCCAGCATTTT,CARFDRGNQPQHF
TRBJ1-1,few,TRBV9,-,TGTGCCAGCAGCGTAGGCCCGGGTATCCCTATGAACACTGAAGCTTTCTTT,CASSVGPGIPMNTEAFF
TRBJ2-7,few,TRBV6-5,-,TGTGCCAGCAGTTACCAAACACAGTCCTACGAGCAGTACTTC,CASSYQTQSYEQYF
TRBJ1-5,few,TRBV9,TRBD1,TGTGCCAGCGGCCTGACAGGGGAAGAGTATCAGCCCCAGCATTTT,CASGLTGEEYQPQHF
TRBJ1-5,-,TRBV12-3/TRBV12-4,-,TGTGCCAGCAGTTCGAAGGGTGAGCCCCAGCATTTT,CASSSKGEPQHF
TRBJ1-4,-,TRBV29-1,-,TGCAGCGTTGCTAGGGGAAGTGAAAAACTGTTTTTT,CSVARGSEKLFF
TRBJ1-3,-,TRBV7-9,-,TGTGCCAGCCTTAAGAACGGTGCCAACTTTGGAAACACCATATATTTT,CASLKNGANFGNTIYF
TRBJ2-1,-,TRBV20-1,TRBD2,TGCAGTGCTAGTCGGCTAGCGGGGGGGGAATGGATCGATGAGCAGTTCTTC,CSASRLAGGEWIDEQFF
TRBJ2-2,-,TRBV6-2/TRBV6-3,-,TGTGCCAGCAGTTCCGGGGGGGCGGGACAGAAGGTCACCGGGGAGCTGTTTTTT,CASSSGGAGQKVTGELFF
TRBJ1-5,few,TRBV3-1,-,TGTGCCAGCAGCCAAGATCCGCAGGACAATCAGCCCCAGCATTTT,CASSQDPQDNQPQHF
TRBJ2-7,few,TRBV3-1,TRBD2,TGTGCCAGCAGCCCAGTAAAGACTAGCGGGAGTTACGAGCAGTACTTC,CASSPVKTSGSYEQYF
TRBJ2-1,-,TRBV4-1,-,TGCGCCAGCAGCCAAGATCGGAGTTTTAGAAATGAGCAGTTCTTC,CASSQDRSFRNEQFF
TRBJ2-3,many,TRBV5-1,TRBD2,TGCGCCAGCAGCCGTGGACTAGCGGGGGCAGATACGCAGTATTTT,CASSRGLAGADTQYF
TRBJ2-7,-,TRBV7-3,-,TGTGCCAGCAGCTTATATAGCGCTTCTACCTACGAGCAGTACTTC,CASSLYSASTYEQYF
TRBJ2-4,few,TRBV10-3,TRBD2,TGTGCCATCAGTGAGCCTACGAGCGGGATAGCCAAAAACATTCAGTACTTC,CAISEPTSGIAKNIQYF
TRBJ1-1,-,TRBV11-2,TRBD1,TGTGCCAGCAGCTTAGGAACAGGGGGCCTCACTGAAGCTTTCTTT,CASSLGTGGLTEAFF
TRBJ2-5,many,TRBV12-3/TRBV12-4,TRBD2,TGTGCCAGCAGTTTTCGTAGCGGGGGGGCCTGGGAGACCCAGTACTTC,CASSFRSGGAWETQYF
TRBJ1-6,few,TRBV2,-,TGTGCCAGCGGGGCCCCAACGACAGTTATAGGTTCACCCCTCCACTTT,CASGAPTTVIGSPLHF
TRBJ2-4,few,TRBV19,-,TGTGCCAGTAGTCGTAGAGCTAGGGGATCGGACGGAGCCAAAAACATTCAGTACTTC,CASSRRARGSDGAKNIQYF
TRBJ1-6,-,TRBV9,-,TGTGCCAGCAGCGCCCGGGCCGCCTCCAATTCACCCCTCCACTTT,CASSARAASNSPLHF
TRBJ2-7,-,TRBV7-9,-,TGTGCCGGAGGCAGGGTCTCCTACGAGCAGTACTTC,CAGGRVSYEQYF
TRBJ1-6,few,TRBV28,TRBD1,TGTGCCAGCAGAACCCGGGACAGGGTTAATTCACCCCTCCACTTT,CASRTRDRVNSPLHF
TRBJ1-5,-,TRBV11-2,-,TGTGCCAGCAGCTTTGACAGAAATCAGCCCCAGCATTTT,CASSFDRNQPQHF
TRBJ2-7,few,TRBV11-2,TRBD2,TGTGCCAGCAGCTTAGGGGGACTAGCGGGGTCAAGCGAGCAGTACTTC,CASSLGGLAGSSEQYF
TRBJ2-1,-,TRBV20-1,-,TGCAGTGCTAGAGTTCCCGGGGAGCAGTTCTTC,CSARVPGEQFF
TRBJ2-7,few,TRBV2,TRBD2,TGTGCCAGCCGGACTAGCGGGAAGTTCGCCTACGAGCAGTACTTC,CASRTSGKFAYEQYF
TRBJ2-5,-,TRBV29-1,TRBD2,TGCAGCGCCGGACTAGCGGGGGCAGAGACCCAGTACTTC,CSAGLAGAETQYF
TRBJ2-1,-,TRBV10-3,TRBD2,TGTGCCATCAGTGAGCGGGATAGCGGGGGATTTTTCAGCTCCTACAATGAGCAGTTCTTC,CAISERDSGGFFSSYNEQFF
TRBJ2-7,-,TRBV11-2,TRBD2,TGTGCCAGCAGCTTGCGATGGACTAGCACCGTCTACGAGCAGTACTTC,CASSLRWTSTVYEQYF
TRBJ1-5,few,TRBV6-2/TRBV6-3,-,TGTGCCAGCAGAAGGGGCGGGAGCAATCAGCCCCAGCATTTT,CASRRGGSNQPQHF
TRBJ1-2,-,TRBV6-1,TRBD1,TGTGCCAGCAGTGCGAGACAGGGGGCTGGTGGCTACACCTTC,CASSARQGAGGYTF
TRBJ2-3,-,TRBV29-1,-,TGCAGCGTTGTTAAAGGGACTAGCACAGATACGCAGTATTTT,CSVVKGTSTDTQYF
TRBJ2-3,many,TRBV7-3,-,TGTGCCAGCAGCTATGGGGATACGCAGTATTTT,CASSYGDTQYF
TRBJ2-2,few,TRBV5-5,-,TGTGCCAGCAGCTTGGTACACTCGAACACCGGGGAGCTGTTTTTT,CASSLVHSNTGELFF
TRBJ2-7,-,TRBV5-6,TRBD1,TGTGCCAGCAGCTTATCTGGACAGGGGGCGTACGAGCAGTACTTC,CASSLSGQGAYEQYF
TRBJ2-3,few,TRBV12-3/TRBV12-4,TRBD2,TGTGCCAGCAGTGTCGGACTAGCGGGATTAACAGATACGCAGTATTTT,CASSVGLAGLTDTQYF
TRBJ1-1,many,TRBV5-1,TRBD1,TGCGCCAGCAGCTTCCGGACAGGGGAGACCTCTGAAGCTTTCTTT,CASSFRTGETSEAFF
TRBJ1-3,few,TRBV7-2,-,TGTGCCAGCAGCTTAGTAACAGTCGCGGGAAACACCATATATTTT,CASSLVTVAGNTIYF
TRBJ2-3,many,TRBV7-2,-,TGTGCCAGCAGCTTAACTAGCCGAGTTTTCACAGATACGCAGTATTTT,CASSLTSRVFTDTQYF
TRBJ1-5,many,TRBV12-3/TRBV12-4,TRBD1,TGTGCCAGCAGCCAGGGACAGGGCGCGAATCAGCCCCAGCATTTT,CASSQGQGANQPQHF
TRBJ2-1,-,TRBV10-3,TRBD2,TGTGCCACCGGGGGACTAGCGGATGAGCAGTTCTTC,CATGGLADEQFF